The 26 T cell receptor beta chains presented below share a single source sample, sequenced in a study of OX40 agonist ivuxolimab in advanced cancers. Library preparation was by the immunoSEQ multiplex PCR assay. TCRdb stores this immuneACCESS table with in-frame sequences only. Part of the clones is absent; in the studies checked, under half of the shortfall reflects unresolved V genes, and no reason is known for the rest. The sample table holds some 60,000 clones, of which 91% were seen once. 14% of the sample is taken by the ten largest. Source: CD4+ or CD8+ T cells sorted from blood, taken in a trial of the OX40 agonist ivuxolimab. The source of these receptors is an adult with an advanced solid tumor such as melanoma, head and neck, liver or kidney cancer.

The chain joins TRBV19 to TRBJ2-4; D may be TRBD2 (6 bases). The ends were cut back, 3 bases at V and 9 bases at J, with 18 bases in the middle. The CDR3 covers 15 residues. Per the germline V gene, CDR1 is LNHDA and CDR2 is SQIVND (reference sequence). CDR3 coding DNA: TGTGCCAGTAGTATTGGGGGAGGATCCGGGATCATTCAGTACTTC. This encodes CASSIGGGSGIIQYF.

The chain carries TRBV18 and TRBJ2-3; TRBD2 might be the D (6 bases). Germline-derived CDR1 and CDR2 are KGHSH and LQKENI. V gave up 8 bases and J gave up 4 bases, with 16 bases separating them. This CDR3 comprises 14 residues. CDR3 region: CASTTVGGPDTQYF. As DNA, the CDR3 is TGTGCCAGCACAACCGTGGGAGGACCAGATACGCAGTATTTT.

This clone was detected only once. The gene calls are TRBV27 and TRBJ1-5, with unresolved D. There are 15 residues in the CDR3. Germline V lookup: CDR1 MNHEY, CDR2 SMNVEV (reference sequence). Trimming removed 3 bases from V and 7 bases from J, with 16 bases in between. The CDR3 region is CASSFLGRGSQPQHF. CDR3 nucleotides: TGTGCCAGCAGTTTTCTGGGTAGAGGATCCCAGCCCCAGCATTTT.

The CDR3 DNA is TGCAGTGCTCGGACAGAGGACATTCAGTACTTC. Protein sequence: CSARTEDIQYF. The chain joins TRBV20-1 to TRBJ2-4, with D perhaps matching TRBD1 (6 bases). CDR1 and CDR2 from the germline V gene are DFQATT and SNEGSKA (reference sequence). V dropped 5 bases and J dropped 8 bases, with 10 bases sitting between them. The CDR3 loop spans 11 amino acids.

As for this clone: The sample contains more than one DNA sequence encoding this CDR3. The chain has TRBV20-1 and TRBJ2-7; no clear D gene. The CDR3 is made up of 11 amino acids. The V gene's germline CDR1 is DFQATT and CDR2 SNEGSKA (reference sequence). V lost 1 base to trimming and J lost 3 bases, with 4 bases between them. CDR3 residues: CSARVSYEQYF. The CDR3 DNA sequence: TGCAGTGCTAGAGTCAGCTACGAGCAGTACTTC.

The CDR3 DNA follows: TGTGCCAGCAGTTTTCCGGGGGGCGGATTAGCGGGAGCCCATGAGCAGTTCTTC. Its protein product is CASSFPGGGLAGAHEQFF. The chain couples TRBV28 to TRBJ2-1, with 9 bases fitting TRBD2. J was trimmed by 8 bases and V by 3 bases; bases with no gene match: 17. Germline CDR1 is MDHEN and CDR2 is SYDVKM. CDR3 length equals 18 residues.

The chain uses TRBV28 and TRBJ1-5, with 10 bases aligning to TRBD1. The junction had 4 bases not matched to a gene; V was cut back by 1 base and J by 7 bases. CDR1 is MDHEN, CDR2 SYDVKM, per germline. The CDR3 contains 15 residues. The CDR3 sequence is CASSLLDRGRQPQHF. For the CDR3, the DNA is TGTGCCAGCAGTTTATTGGACAGGGGGAGGCAGCCCCAGCATTTT.

This chain joins TRBV7-2 and TRBJ1-2; possibly TRBD1 for D (5 bases). The CDR3 extends over 14 amino acids. With 2 bases removed from V and 8 bases from J, the gap between germline ends came to 15 bases. Germline V gene sequence: CDR1 SGHTA, CDR2 FQGNSA. Here the CDR3 reads CASSLTARARGYTF. Here the CDR3 DNA reads TGTGCCAGCAGCTTAACGGCCAGGGCCCGGGGCTACACCTTC.

A remark on this clone: An end of the junction differs from the germline gene, which may be a read error. V gene TRBV10-3 combines with J gene TRBJ2-7, with TRBD2 identical over 8 bases. The germline CDR1 and CDR2 sequences are ENHRY and SYGVKD. This CDR3 contains 14 residues. The CDR3 reads CASSRAGGSYEQYF. CDR3 DNA sequence: TGTGCCAGCAGTCGGGCGGGGGGCTCCTACGAGCAGTACTTC.

This clone was recorded only once. The chain couples TRBV29-1 to TRBJ1-5; no firm D call. The ends were cut back, 4 bases at V and 2 bases at J, with 9 bases in the middle. Per the germline V gene, CDR1 is SQVTM and CDR2 is ANQGSEA. This CDR3 comprises 13 residues. The CDR3 sequence: CSVAGNRNQPQHF. CDR3 bases: TGCAGCGTTGCTGGTAATCGCAATCAGCCCCAGCATTTT.

This clone has just a few counts. The chain is built from TRBV27 and TRBJ2-7; TRBD2 might be the D (5 bases). This CDR3 is built from 15 residues. Germline V gives CDR1 MNHEY, CDR2 SMNVEV (reference sequence). Trimming removed 7 bases from V and 0 bases from J, with 16 bases in between. The CDR3 spells CASNFPDWNSYEQYF. CDR3 nucleotides: TGTGCCAGCAACTTCCCGGACTGGAACTCCTACGAGCAGTACTTC.

The chain couples TRBV28 to TRBJ1-3; 8 bases are shared with TRBD1. This CDR3 is 16 amino acids long. Germline V lookup: CDR1 MDHEN, CDR2 SYDVKM. Trimming at V came to 5 bases and at J to 0 bases, leaving 6 bases not matched to a gene. The CDR3 DNA reads TGTGCCAGCAGTGAGATCAGGGGGCCCTCTGGAAACACCATATATTTT. Translation: CASSEIRGPSGNTIYF.

V gene TRBV7-2 combines with J gene TRBJ2-3, with D unclear. Trimming cost V 5 bases and J 3 bases, with 6 bases left between them. CDR1 and CDR2 (germline): SGHTA, FQGNSA. This CDR3 region has 12 residues. The CDR3 protein is CASSARTDTQYF. The CDR3 nucleotides read TGTGCCAGCAGCGCCCGGACAGATACGCAGTATTTT. The whole variable domain, filled in from reference TRBV7-2 and TRBJ2-3, reads GAGVSQSPSNKVTEKGKDVELRCDPISGHTALYWYRQSLGQGLEFLIYFQGNSAPDKSGLPSDRFSAERTGGSVSTLTIQRTQQEDSAVYLCASSARTDTQYFGPGTRLTVL.

CDR3 coding DNA: TGTGCCAGCAGACCCAGGGACACCGGGGAGCTGTTTTTT. Translating it yields CASRPRDTGELFF. The chain combines TRBV6-5 with TRBJ2-2; D possibly corresponds to TRBD1 (5 bases). V lost 6 bases, J lost 3 bases, and 8 bases lay in between. CDR1 MNHEY and CDR2 SVGAGI come from the germline V gene. The CDR3 has 13 amino acids.

This chain joins TRBV5-1 and TRBJ2-1; 8 bases agree with TRBD2. CDR1 and CDR2 (germline): SGHRS, YFSETQ. J gave up 0 bases and V 0 bases, and 11 bases lay outside the gene matches. The CDR3 covers 19 residues. The CDR3 region is CASSLVPGGPSSSYNEQFF. CDR3 nucleotide sequence: TGCGCCAGCAGCTTGGTTCCGGGAGGGCCCTCTAGCTCCTACAATGAGCAGTTCTTC.

This clone was picked up a small number of times. The CDR3 protein is CASASAGTDYEQYF. DNA for the CDR3: TGTGCCAGCGCCTCAGCCGGGACTGACTACGAGCAGTACTTC. The rearrangement links TRBV7-9 to TRBJ2-7, with a possible D match to TRBD2 (6 bases). V gave up 8 bases and J gave up 3 bases, with 17 bases separating them. The CDR3 is made up of 14 amino acids. Germline CDR1 SEHNR, CDR2 FQNEAQ (reference sequence).

Turning to this clone: One end of the junction is discordant with germline, which a read error may explain. The chain combines TRBV7-7 with TRBJ2-5, with D perhaps being TRBD1 or TRBD2 (6 bases each). CDR1 and CDR2 from the germline V gene are SSHAT and FNYEAQ (reference sequence). This CDR3 is built from 14 residues. CDR3 bases: TGTGCTAGCAGCCCGAGGGGGGCGGGAGAGACCCAGTACTTC. Its protein product is CASSPRGAGETQYF.

This clone is a singleton in its sample. CDR3 nucleotide sequence: TGCGCCAGCAGCCAAGATCTTCAGGGGCGGACAGATACGCAGTATTTT. Protein product: CASSQDLQGRTDTQYF. The V gene is TRBV4-3, the J gene TRBJ2-3, with D possibly matching TRBD1 (6 bases). Deletions cut 0 bases from V and 3 bases from J, with 13 bases between. The germline CDR1 and CDR2 sequences are LGHNA and YSLEER. The CDR3 sequence is 16 residues long.

This chain joins TRBV9 and TRBJ1-4; 7 bases fit TRBD1. The V gene's germline CDR1 is SGDLS and CDR2 YYNGEE. The CDR3 loop spans 15 amino acids. Trimming at V came to 4 bases and at J to 7 bases, leaving 10 bases not matched to a gene. The CDR3 nucleotides are TGTGCCAGCAGCTCACTTGGGACAGTCGGTGAAAAACTGTTTTTT. As protein: CASSSLGTVGEKLFF.

The chain is built from TRBV28 and TRBJ1-2; D ambiguous. CDR3 length equals 11 residues. V shed 5 bases and J shed 8 bases, with 9 bases lying between them. Germline CDR1 MDHEN, CDR2 SYDVKM. The CDR3 DNA sequence: TGTGCCAGCAGTGGGCGAGAAGGCTACACCTTC. Its protein is CASSGREGYTF.

The gene calls are TRBV6-1 and TRBJ2-7; D is ambiguous. The CDR3 has 14 amino acids. The germline gives CDR1 MNHNS, CDR2 SASEGT. Deletions cut 4 bases from V and 3 bases from J, with 13 bases between. The CDR3 sequence: CASSGTAIVYEQYF. The CDR3 DNA is TGTGCCAGCAGTGGGACCGCCATTGTCTACGAGCAGTACTTC.

V and J are TRBV15 and TRBJ1-2; D uncertain. The CDR3 is 11 residues long. Germline-derived CDR1 and CDR2 are LNHNV and YYDKDF (reference sequence). The V and J ends lost 0 bases and 6 bases respectively, with 2 bases between them. For the CDR3, the DNA is TGTGCCACCAGCAGAGATAATGGCTACACCTTC. It translates to CATSRDNGYTF.

The chain has TRBV25-1 and TRBJ2-2; 7 nucleotides match TRBD2. This CDR3 comprises 15 residues. Germline-derived CDR1 and CDR2 are MGHDK and SYGVNS. V lost 5 bases and J lost 3; bases outside the gene matches: 6. The CDR3 spells CASSLPRGDTGELFF. CDR3 bases: TGTGCCAGCAGTTTGCCACGGGGGGACACCGGGGAGCTGTTTTTT.

CDR3 region: CASSGGDRQETQYF. The CDR3 DNA reads TGTGCCAGCAGCGGGGGGGACAGACAAGAGACCCAGTACTTC. The J gene is TRBJ2-5, the V gene TRBV5-4; D may be TRBD1 or TRBD2 (7 bases each). V was pared by 4 bases and J by 2 bases, with 12 bases between. The CDR3 totals 14 residues. Germline V gene lookup returns CDR1 SGHNT and CDR2 YYREEE (reference sequence). Full variable domain (outside the CDR3, taken from reference TRBV5-4 and TRBJ2-5): ETGVTQSPTHLIKTRGQQVTLRCSSQSGHNTVSWYQQALGQGPQFIFQYYREEENGRGNFPPRFSGLQFPNYSSELNVNALELDDSALYLCASSGGDRQETQYFGPGTRLLVL.

J is TRBJ2-3 and V is TRBV7-2; a possible D gene is TRBD2 (5 bases). V lost 6 bases and J lost 4, with 14 bases in between. CDR3 length: 14 residues. CDR1 and CDR2 from the germline V gene are SGHTA and FQGNSA. In DNA form, the CDR3 reads TGTGCCAGCAGGCCAGCGTTGCGGGCAGATACGCAGTATTTT. Translating gives CASRPALRADTQYF.

This clone showed up just a few times. The rearrangement joins TRBV1 to TRBJ2-7; the D segment call TRBD2 is taken from the table without a DNA check. TRBV1 is classified as a pseudogene. The CDR3 runs to 15 residues. The CDR3 loop is CTSSRAREVQAEQYF. CDR3 nucleotides: TGCACCAGCAGCCGAGCCCGGGAGGTCCAGGCCGAGCAGTACTTC.